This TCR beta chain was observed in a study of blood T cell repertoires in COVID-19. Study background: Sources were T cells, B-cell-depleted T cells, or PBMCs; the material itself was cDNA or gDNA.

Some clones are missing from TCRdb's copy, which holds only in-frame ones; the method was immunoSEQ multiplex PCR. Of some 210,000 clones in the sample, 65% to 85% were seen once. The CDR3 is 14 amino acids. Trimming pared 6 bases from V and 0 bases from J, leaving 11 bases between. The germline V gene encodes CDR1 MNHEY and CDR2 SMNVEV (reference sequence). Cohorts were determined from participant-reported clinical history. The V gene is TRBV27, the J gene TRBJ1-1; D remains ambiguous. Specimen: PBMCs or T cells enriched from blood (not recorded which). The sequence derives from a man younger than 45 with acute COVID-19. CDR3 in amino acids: CASRLQALNTEAFF. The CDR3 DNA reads TGTGCCAGCAGACTTCAGGCCTTGAACACTGAAGCTTTCTTT.